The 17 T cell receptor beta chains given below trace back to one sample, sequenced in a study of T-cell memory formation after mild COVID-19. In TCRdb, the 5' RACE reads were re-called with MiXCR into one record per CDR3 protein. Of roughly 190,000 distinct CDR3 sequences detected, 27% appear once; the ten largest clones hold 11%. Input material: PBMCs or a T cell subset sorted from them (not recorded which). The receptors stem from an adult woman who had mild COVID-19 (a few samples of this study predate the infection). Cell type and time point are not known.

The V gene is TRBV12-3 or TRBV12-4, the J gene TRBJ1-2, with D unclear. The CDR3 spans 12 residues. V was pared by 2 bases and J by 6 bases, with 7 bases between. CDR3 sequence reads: CASSLIPHGYTF. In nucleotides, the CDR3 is TGTGCCAGCAGTTTAATCCCCCATGGCTACACCTTC.

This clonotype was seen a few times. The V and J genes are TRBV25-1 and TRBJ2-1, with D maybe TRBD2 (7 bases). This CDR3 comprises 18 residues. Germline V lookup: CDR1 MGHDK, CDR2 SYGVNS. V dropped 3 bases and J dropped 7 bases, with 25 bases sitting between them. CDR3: CASSEGGSGGWKENEQFF. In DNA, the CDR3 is TGTGCCAGCAGTGAGGGTGGGTCGGGGGGCTGGAAGGAGAATGAGCAGTTCTTC.

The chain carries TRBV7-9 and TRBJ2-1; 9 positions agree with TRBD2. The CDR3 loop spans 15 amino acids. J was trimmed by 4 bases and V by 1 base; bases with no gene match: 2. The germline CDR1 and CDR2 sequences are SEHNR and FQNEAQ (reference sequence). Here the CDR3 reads CASSLGTSEYNEQFF. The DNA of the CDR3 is TGTGCCAGCAGCTTAGGGACTAGCGAGTACAATGAGCAGTTCTTC. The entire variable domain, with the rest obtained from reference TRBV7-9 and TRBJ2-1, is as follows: DTGVSQNPRHKITKRGQNVTFRCDPISEHNRLYWYRQTLGQGPEFLTYFQNEAQLEKSRLLSDRFSAERPKGSFSTLEIQRTEQGDSAMYLCASSLGTSEYNEQFFGPGTRLTVL.

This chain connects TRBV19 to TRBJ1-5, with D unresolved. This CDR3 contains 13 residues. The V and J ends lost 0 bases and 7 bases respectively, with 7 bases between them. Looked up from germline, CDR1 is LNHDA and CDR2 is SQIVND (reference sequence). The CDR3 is CASSIDRYQPQHF. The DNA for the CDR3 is TGTGCCAGTAGTATAGATCGCTACCAGCCCCAGCATTTT.

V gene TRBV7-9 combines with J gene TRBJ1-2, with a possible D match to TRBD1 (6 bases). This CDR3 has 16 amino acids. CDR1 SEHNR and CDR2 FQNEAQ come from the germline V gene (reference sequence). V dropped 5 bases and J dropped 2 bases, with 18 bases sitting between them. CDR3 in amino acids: CASSLSGGARNYGYTF. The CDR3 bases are TGTGCCAGCAGCCTGTCCGGGGGGGCAAGGAACTATGGCTACACCTTC.

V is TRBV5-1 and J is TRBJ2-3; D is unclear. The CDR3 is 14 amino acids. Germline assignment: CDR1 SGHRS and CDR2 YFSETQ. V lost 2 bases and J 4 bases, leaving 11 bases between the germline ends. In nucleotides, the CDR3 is TGCGCCAGCAGCTTCACTGGGTACGCAGATACGCAGTATTTT. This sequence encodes CASSFTGYADTQYF.

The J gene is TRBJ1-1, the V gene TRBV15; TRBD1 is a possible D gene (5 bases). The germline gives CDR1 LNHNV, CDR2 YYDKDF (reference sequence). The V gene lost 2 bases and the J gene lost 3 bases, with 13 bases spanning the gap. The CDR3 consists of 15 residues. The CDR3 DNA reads TGTGCCACCAGCAGAAAAACTAAAGGGGACACTGAAGCTTTCTTT. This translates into CATSRKTKGDTEAFF.

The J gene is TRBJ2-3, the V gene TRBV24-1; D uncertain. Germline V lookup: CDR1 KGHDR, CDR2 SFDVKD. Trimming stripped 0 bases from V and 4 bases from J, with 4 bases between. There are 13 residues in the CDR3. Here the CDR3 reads CATSDLGADTQYF. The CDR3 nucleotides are TGTGCCACCAGTGATTTGGGGGCAGATACGCAGTATTTT.

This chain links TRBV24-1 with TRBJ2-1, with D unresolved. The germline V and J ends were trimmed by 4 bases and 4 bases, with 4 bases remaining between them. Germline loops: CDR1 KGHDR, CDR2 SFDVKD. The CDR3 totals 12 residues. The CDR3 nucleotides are TGTGCCACCAGTGACACTTACAATGAGCAGTTCTTC. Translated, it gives CATSDTYNEQFF.

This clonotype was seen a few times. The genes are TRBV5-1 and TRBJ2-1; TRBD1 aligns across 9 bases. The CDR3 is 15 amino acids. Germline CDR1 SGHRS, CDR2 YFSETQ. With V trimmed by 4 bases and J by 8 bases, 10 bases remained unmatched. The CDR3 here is CASSPGQGTLDEQFF. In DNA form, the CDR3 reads TGCGCCAGCAGCCCGGGACAGGGAACTCTGGATGAGCAGTTCTTC.

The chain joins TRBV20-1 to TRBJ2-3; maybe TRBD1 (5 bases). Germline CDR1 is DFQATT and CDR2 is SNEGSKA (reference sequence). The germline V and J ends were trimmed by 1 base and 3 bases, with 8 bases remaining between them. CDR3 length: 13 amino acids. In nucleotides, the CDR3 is TGCAGTGCTAGAGGTCAGGGTACAGATACGCAGTATTTT. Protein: CSARGQGTDTQYF.

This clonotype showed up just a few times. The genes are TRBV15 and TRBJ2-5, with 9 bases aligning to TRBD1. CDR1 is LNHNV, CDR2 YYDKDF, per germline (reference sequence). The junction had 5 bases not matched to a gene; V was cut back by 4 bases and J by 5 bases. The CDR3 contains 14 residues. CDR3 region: CATSKGTGPETQYF. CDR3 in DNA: TGTGCCACCAGCAAAGGGACAGGGCCGGAGACCCAGTACTTC.

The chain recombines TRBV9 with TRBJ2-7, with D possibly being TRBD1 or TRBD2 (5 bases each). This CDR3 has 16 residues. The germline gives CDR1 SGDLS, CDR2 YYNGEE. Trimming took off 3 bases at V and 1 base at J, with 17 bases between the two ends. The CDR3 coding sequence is TGTGCCAGCAGCGCCGCAAGGGACCGTGGGTCCTACGAGCAGTACTTC. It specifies CASSAARDRGSYEQYF.

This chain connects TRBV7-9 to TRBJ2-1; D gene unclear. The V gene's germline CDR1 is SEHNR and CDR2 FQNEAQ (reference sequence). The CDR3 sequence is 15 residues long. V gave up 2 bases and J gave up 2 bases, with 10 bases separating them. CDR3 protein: CASSLMSSAYNEQFF. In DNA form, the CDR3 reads TGTGCCAGCAGCTTAATGAGCTCGGCCTACAATGAGCAGTTCTTC.

The CDR3 protein is CASSHGQPMNTEAFF. The CDR3 nucleotides are TGTGCCAGCAGCCACGGACAGCCCATGAACACTGAAGCTTTCTTT. The V and J genes are TRBV21-1 and TRBJ1-1; the tabulated D call, TRBD1, remains unverified against the DNA. TRBV21-1 is recorded as a pseudogene. This CDR3 is built from 15 residues.

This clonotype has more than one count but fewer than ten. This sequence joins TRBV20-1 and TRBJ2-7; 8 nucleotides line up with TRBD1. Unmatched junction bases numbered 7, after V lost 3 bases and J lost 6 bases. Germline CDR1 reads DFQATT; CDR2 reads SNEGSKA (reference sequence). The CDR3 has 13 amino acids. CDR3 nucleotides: TGCAGTGCTAGGGCTCGGACAGGGCCCGAGCAGTACTTC. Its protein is CSARARTGPEQYF.

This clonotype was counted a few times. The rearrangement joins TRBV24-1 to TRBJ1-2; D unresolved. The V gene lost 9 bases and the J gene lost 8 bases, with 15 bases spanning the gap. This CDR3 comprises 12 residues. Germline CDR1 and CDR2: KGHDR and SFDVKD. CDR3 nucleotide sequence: TGTGCCACCTCTGTTGGCGGGCACGGCTACACCTTC. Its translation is CATSVGGHGYTF.